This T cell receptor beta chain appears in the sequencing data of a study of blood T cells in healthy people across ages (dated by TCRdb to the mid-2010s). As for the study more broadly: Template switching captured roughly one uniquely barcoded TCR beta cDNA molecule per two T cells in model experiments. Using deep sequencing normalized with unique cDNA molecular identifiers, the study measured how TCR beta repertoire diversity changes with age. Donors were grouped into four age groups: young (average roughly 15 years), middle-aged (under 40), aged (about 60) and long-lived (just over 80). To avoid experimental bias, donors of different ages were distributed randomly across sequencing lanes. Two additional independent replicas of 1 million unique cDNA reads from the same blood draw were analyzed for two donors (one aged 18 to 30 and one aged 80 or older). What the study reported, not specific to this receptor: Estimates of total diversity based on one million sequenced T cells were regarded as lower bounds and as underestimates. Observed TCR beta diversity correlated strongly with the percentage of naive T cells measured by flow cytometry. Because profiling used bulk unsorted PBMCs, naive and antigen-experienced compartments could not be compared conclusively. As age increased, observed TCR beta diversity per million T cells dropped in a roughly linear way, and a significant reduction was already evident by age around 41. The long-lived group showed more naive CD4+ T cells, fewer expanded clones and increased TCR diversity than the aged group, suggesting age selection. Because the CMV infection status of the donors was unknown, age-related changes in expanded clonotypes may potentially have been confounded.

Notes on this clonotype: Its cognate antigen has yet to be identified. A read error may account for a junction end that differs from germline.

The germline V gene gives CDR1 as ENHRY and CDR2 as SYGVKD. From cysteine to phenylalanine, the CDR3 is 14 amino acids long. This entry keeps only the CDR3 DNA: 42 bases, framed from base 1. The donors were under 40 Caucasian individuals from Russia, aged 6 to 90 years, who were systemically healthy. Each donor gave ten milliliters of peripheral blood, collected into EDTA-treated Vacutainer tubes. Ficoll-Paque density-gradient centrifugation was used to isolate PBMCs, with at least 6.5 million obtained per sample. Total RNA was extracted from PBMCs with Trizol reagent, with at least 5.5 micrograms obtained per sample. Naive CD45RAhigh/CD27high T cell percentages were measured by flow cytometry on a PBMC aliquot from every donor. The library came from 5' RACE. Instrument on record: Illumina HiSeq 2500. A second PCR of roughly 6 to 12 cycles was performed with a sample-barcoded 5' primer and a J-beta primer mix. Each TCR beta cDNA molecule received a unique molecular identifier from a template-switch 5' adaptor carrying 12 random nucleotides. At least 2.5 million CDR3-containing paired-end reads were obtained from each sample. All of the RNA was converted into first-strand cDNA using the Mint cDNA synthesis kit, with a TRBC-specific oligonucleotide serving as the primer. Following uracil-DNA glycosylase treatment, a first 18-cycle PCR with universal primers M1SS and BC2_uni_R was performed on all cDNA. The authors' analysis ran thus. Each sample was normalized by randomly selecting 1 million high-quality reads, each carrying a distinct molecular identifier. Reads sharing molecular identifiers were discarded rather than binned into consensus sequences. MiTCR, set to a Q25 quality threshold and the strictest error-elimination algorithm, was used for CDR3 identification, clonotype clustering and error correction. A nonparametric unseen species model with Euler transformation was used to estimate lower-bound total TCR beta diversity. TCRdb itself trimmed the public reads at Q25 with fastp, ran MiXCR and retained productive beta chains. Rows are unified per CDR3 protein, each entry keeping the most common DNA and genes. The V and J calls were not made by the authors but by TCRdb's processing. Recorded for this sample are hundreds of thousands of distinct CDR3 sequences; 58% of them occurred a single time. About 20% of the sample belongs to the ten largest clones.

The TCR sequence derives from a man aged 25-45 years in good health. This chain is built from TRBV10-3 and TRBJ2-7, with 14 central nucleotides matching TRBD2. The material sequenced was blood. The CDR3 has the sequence CAISPGLAGDELYF. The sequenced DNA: TGTGCCATCAGCCCGGGACTAGCGGGAGACGAGCTGTACTTC.